The T cell receptor (beta chain) under discussion was sequenced for a study of vaccination and CD4 T cells after COVID-19. Sequencing of cultured CD4+ T cell DNA used the Oncomine TCR Beta short-read assay. After culture, CD4+ T cells served as the source for genomic DNA extraction. TCRdb reprocessed the PCR reads with MiXCR, giving one entry per CDR3 protein. Of 10,000 or so distinct CDR3 sequences listed, approximately 58% are singletons. The V end lost 3 bases, the J end lost 2 bases, and 9 bases lay between the germline ends. Germline CDR1 is DFQATT and CDR2 is SNEGSKA (reference sequence). CDR3 size: 13 residues. Treatment in this sample: approximately 11-day PBMC culture with coronavirus spike peptide pools or control peptides (ViraFEST assay). Every well contained 2.1 million or so PBMCs, which were grown with 10 IU/ml IL-2 and approximately 9.5 ug/ml peptide pools. It was on days 3 and 7 that half the medium was replaced with fresh IL-2 medium.

This clonotype occurred a few times. The target antigen is unknown. The V and J genes are TRBV20-1 and TRBJ2-3; D call uncertain. The TCR sequence derives from a human donor who had recovered from COVID-19. The sample was CD4+ T cells from blood, cultured in vitro. The CDR3 spells CSASLGSTDTQYF. The CDR3 bases are TGCAGTGCTAGTTTAGGATCCACAGATACGCAGTATTTT.